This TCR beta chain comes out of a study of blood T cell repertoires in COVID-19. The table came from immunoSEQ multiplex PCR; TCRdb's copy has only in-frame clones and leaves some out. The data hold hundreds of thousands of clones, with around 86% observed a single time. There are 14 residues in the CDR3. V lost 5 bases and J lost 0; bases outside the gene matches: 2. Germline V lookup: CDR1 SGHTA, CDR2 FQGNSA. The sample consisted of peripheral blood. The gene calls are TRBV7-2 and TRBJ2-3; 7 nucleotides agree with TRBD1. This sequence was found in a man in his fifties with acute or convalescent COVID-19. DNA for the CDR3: TGTGCCAGCAGCAAGGACAGGAGCACAGATACGCAGTATTTT. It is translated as CASSKDRSTDTQYF. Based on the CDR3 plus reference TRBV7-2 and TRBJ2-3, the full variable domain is GAGVSQSPSNKVTEKGKDVELRCDPISGHTALYWYRQSLGQGLEFLIYFQGNSAPDKSGLPSDRFSAERTGGSVSTLTIQRTQQEDSAVYLCASSKDRSTDTQYFGPGTRLTVL.